This T cell receptor beta chain was sequenced during a study of naive and memory T cell subsets. An equimolar mix of two oligonucleotides served as the beta constant-region primer for TRBC1 and TRBC2. Nested alpha and beta constant-region primers with the SP2 primer drove four PCR rounds on ligated cDNA. TCRdb processed the UMI-ligation and nested PCR reads anew with MiXCR; each CDR3 protein has one entry. The sample consists of just over 80,000 distinct CDR3 sequences, approximately 9.2% of them appearing once. This clonotype has ten or more counts. What it recognizes is unknown. V shed 0 bases and J shed 4 bases, with 9 bases lying between them. CDR3 length: 14 residues. The V gene's germline CDR1 is MNHEY and CDR2 SMNVEV (reference sequence). Study-wide points: A few larger clonotypes appeared in naive repertoires, especially CD8, possibly memory cells re-expressing CD45RA.

The sample comprised naive CD8+ T cells from blood. The chain couples TRBV27 to TRBJ1-1; D is unresolved. The sequence was collected from a human donor in good health. CDR3 DNA: TGTGCCAGCAGTTTATCCAGAACGGGCACTGAAGCTTTCTTT. Its translation is CASSLSRTGTEAFF.